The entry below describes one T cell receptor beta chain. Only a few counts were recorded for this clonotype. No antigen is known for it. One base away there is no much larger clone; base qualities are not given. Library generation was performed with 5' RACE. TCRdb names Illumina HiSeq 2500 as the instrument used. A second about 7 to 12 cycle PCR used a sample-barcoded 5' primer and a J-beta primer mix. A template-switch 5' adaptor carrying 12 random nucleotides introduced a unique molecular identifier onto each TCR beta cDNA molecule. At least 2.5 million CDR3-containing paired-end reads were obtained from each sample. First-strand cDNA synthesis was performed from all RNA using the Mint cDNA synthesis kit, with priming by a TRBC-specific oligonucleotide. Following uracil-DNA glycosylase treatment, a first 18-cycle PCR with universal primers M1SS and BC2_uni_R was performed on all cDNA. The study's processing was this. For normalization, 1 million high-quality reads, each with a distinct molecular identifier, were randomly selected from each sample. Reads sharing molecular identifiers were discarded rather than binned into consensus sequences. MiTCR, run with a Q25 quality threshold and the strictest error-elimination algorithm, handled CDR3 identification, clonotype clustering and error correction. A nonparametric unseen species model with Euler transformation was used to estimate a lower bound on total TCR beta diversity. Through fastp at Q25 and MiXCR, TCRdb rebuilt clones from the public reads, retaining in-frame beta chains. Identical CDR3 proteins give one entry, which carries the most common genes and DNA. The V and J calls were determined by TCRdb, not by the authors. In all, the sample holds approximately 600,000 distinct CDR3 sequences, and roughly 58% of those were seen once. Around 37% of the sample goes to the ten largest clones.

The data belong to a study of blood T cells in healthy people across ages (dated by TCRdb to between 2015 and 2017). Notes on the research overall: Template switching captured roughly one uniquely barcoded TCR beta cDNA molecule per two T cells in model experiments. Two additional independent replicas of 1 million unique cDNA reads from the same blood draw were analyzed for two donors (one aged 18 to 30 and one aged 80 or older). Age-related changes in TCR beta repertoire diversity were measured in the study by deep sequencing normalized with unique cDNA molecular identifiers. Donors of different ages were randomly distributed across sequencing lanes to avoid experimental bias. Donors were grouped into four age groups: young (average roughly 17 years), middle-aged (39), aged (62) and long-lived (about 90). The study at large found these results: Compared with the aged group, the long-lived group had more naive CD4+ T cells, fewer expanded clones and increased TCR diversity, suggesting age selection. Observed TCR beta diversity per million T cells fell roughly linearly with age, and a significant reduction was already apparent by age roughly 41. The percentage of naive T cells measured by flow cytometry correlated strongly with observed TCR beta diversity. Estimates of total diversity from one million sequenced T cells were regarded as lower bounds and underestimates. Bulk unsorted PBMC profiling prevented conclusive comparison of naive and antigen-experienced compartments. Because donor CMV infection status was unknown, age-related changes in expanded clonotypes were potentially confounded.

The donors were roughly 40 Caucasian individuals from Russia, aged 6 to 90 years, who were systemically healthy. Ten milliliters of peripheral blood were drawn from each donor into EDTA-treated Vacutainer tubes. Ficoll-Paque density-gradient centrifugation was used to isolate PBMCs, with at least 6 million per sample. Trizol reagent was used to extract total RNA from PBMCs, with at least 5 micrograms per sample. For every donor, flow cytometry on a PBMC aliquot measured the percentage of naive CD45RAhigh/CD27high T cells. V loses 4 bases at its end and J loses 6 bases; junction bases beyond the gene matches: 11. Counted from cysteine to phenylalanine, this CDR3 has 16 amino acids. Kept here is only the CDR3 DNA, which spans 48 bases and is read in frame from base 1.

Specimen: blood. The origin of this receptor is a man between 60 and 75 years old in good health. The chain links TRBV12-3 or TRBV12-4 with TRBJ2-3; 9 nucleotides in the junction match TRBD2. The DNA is TGTGCCAGCAGTTCCTTTGGGGGCGGGGGGGACGATACGCAGTATTTT. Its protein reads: CASSSFGGGGDDTQYF.